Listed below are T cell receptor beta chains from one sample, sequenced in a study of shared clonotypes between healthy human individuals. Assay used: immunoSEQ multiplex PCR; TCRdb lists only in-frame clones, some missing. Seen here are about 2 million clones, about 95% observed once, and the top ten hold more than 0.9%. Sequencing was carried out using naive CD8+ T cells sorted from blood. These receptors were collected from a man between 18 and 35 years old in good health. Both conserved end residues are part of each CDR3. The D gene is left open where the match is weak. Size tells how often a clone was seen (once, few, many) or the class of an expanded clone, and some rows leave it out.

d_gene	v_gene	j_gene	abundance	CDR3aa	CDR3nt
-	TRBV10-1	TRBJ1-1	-	CASSEGGMNTEAFF	TGCGCCAGCAGTGAGGGGGGAATGAACACTGAAGCTTTCTTT
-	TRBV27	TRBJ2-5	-	CASSSGWYETQYF	TGTGCCAGCAGTTCAGGGTGGTACGAGACCCAGTACTTC
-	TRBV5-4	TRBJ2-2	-	CASSLTLGELFF	TGTGCCAGCAGCTTGACACTTGGGGAGCTGTTTTTT
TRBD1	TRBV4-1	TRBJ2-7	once	CASSPGQGVYEQYF	TGCGCCAGCAGCCCGGGACAGGGAGTGTACGAGCAGTACTTC
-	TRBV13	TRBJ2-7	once	CASSAENGYEQYF	TGTGCCAGCAGCGCAGAGAATGGCTACGAGCAGTACTTC
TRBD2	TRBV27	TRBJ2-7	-	CASSPRLAGAVYEQYF	TGTGCCAGCAGCCCCCGACTAGCGGGGGCCGTCTACGAGCAGTACTTC
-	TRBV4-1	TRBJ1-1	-	CASSQDHSNTEAFF	TGCGCCAGCAGCCAAGATCACTCGAACACTGAAGCTTTCTTT
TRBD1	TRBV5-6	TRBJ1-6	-	CASSPRDRDNSPLHF	TGTGCCAGCAGCCCCCGGGACAGGGATAATTCACCCCTCCACTTT
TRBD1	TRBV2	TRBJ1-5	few	CASSEAQGVQPQHF	TGTGCCAGCAGTGAGGCACAGGGGGTCCAGCCCCAGCATTTT
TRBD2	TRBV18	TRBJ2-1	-	CASSRAGGSYNEQFF	TGTGCCAGCTCTCGAGCGGGGGGGTCCTACAATGAGCAGTTCTTC
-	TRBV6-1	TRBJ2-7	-	CASSAGRSYEQYF	TGTGCCAGCAGTGCGGGGAGGAGCTACGAGCAGTACTTC
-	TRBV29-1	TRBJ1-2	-	CSAHPPGTPGDGYTF	TGCAGCGCCCATCCCCCTGGGACTCCGGGGGATGGCTACACCTTC
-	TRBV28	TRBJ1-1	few	CASRPTENTEAFF	TGTGCCAGCAGACCGACAGAGAACACTGAAGCTTTCTTT
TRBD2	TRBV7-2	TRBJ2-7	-	CASSTPGLAFF	TGTGCCAGCAGCACCCCGGGACTAGCGTTTTTC
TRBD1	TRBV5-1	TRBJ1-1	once	CASRPATGGLRDAFF	TGCGCCAGCAGGCCAGCGACAGGGGGCCTTCGGGACGCTTTCTTT
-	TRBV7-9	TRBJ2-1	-	CASSSDISSYNEQFF	TGTGCCAGCAGCTCCGACATAAGCTCCTACAATGAGCAGTTCTTC
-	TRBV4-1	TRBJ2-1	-	CASSQDMVEHESSYNEQFF	TGCGCCAGCAGCCAAGATATGGTGGAACATGAAAGCTCCTACAATGAGCAGTTCTTC
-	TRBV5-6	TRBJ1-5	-	CASSHWENQPQHF	TGTGCCAGCAGCCATTGGGAGAATCAGCCCCAGCATTTT
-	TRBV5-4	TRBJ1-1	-	CASSSGLNTEAFF	TGTGCCAGCAGCTCGGGGCTGAACACTGAAGCTTTCTTT
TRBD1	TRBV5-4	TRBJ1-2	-	CASSFAGGTEGYTF	TGTGCCAGCAGCTTCGCAGGGGGGACTGAGGGCTACACCTTC
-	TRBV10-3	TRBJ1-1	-	CAISESTQTGTVNTEAFF	TGTGCCATCAGTGAGTCGACTCAAACGGGGACCGTGAACACTGAAGCTTTCTTT
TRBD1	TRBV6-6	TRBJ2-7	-	CASISGGGYEQYF	TGTGCCAGCATCTCAGGGGGTGGTTACGAGCAGTACTTC
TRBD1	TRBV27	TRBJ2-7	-	CASSHRDRISYEQYF	TGTGCCAGCAGTCACCGGGACAGGATCTCCTACGAGCAGTACTTC
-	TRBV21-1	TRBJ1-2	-	CASSKGSPYGYTF	TGTGCCAGCAGCAAAGGGTCCCCCTATGGCTACACCTTC
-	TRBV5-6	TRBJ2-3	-	CASSSEGGIGTDTQYF	TGTGCCAGCAGCTCGGAGGGCGGGATAGGCACAGATACGCAGTATTTT
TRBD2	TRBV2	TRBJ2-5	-	CASSESGVGREIEWGETQYF	TGTGCCAGCAGTGAATCCGGAGTGGGGCGGGAGATAGAATGGGGAGAGACCCAGTACTTC
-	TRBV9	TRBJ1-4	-	CASSVAAGASNEKLFF	TGTGCCAGCAGCGTAGCAGCGGGGGCTTCTAATGAAAAACTGTTTTTT
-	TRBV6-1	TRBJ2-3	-	CASSVAEGDRSLTQYF	TGTGCCAGCAGTGTGGCCGAGGGGGACCGTTCCCTTACGCAGTATTTT
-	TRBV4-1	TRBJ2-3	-	CASRPGPGTDTQYF	TGCGCCAGCAGACCGGGACCTGGCACAGATACGCAGTATTTT
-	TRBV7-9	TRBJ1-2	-	CASSSGQTLGGYTF	TGTGCCAGCAGCTCCGGACAGACGCTGGGTGGCTACACCTTC
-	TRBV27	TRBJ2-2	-	CATFGPTGELFF	TGTGCCACCTTCGGCCCCACCGGGGAGCTGTTTTTT
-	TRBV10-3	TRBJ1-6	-	CAISESASPLHF	TGTGCCATCAGTGAGTCGGCTTCACCCCTCCACTTT
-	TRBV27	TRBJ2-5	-	CASSFLASPETQYF	TGTGCCAGCAGTTTCCTAGCGTCCCCAGAGACCCAGTACTTC
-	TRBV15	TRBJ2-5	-	CATSSSRGVETQYF	TGTGCCACCAGCAGCTCGCGAGGTGTGGAGACCCAGTACTTC
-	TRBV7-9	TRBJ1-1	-	CASSPELLNTEAFF	TGTGCCAGCAGTCCGGAACTACTGAACACTGAAGCTTTCTTT
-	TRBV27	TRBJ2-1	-	CASSLAGASVDEQFF	TGTGCCAGCAGTTTAGCGGGGGCCTCCGTCGATGAGCAGTTCTTC
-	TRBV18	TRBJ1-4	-	CASSPQSTDNEKLFF	TGTGCCAGCTCACCACAGTCGACAGATAATGAAAAACTGTTTTTT
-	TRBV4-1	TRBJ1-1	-	CASSQAGGDTEAFF	TGCGCCAGCAGCCAAGCGGGGGGGGACACTGAAGCTTTCTTT
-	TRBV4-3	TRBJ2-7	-	CASSQVPGPTYEQYF	TGCGCCAGCAGCCAAGTCCCAGGTCCGACCTACGAGCAGTACTTC
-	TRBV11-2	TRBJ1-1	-	CASSLARDTEAFF	TGTGCCAGCAGCTTAGCCAGGGACACTGAAGCTTTCTTT
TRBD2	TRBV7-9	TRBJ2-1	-	CASSSSSGGADEQFF	TGTGCCAGCAGCTCGTCTAGCGGGGGGGCCGACGAGCAGTTCTTC
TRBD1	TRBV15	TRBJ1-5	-	CATRSGTGEWRSQPQHF	TGTGCCACCAGGAGTGGCACAGGGGAGTGGCGGAGTCAGCCCCAGCATTTT
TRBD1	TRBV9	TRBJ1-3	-	CASSTGQFGSGNTIYF	TGTGCCAGCAGCACGGGACAGTTCGGCTCTGGAAACACCATATATTTT
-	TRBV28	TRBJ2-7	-	CASSFVSGNEQYF	TGTGCCAGCAGTTTTGTTTCGGGGAACGAGCAGTACTTC
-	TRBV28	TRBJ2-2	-	CASSLGPGVGELFF	TGTGCCAGCAGTTTAGGTCCGGGAGTGGGGGAGCTGTTTTTT
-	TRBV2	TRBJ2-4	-	CASSPGPNGAKNIQYF	TGTGCCAGCAGCCCGGGCCCTAACGGGGCCAAAAACATTCAGTACTTC
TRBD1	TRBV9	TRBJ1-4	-	CASSGQGAGEKLFF	TGTGCCAGCAGCGGACAGGGGGCAGGGGAAAAACTGTTTTTT
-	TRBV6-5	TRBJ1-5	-	CASSPYSSNQPQHF	TGTGCCAGCAGTCCTTACTCTAGCAATCAGCCCCAGCATTTT
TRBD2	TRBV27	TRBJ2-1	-	CASSLLAGGHNEQFF	TGTGCCAGCAGTTTACTCGCGGGGGGACACAATGAGCAGTTCTTC
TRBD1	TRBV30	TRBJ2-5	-	CAWSGTGSQETQYF	TGTGCCTGGAGTGGGACAGGGTCGCAAGAGACCCAGTACTTC
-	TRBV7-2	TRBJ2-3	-	CASSLSYALLDTQYF	TGTGCCAGCAGCTTGTCCTACGCTCTCTTGGATACGCAGTATTTT